This T cell receptor (beta chain) is from a study of spatial heterogeneity in lung cancer (dated by TCRdb to between 2019 and 2020). Regarding the complete study: Beta-chain transcripts were consistently detected in greater numbers than alpha-chain transcripts, which likely reflected higher beta-chain transcript abundance. In the raw uncorrected reads, each unique combination of TCR and UMI appeared more than ten times on average. TCR alpha and beta repertoires were quantitatively compared across multiple tumor regions, matched nontumor lung and blood in non-small cell lung cancer. Nonsynonymous mutation counts, determined by whole-exome sequencing of tumor tissue, were related to features of the TCR repertoire. Both alpha and beta chains were TCR-sequenced in around 220 tumor regions, about 64 matched nontumor lung samples and 45 to 60 PBMC samples obtained at surgery. What the authors observed across the whole study: Ubiquitous expanded tumor TCRs were detected in blood more often at tumor resection than at routine follow-up. Confirming at a functional level the hypothesis that regional TCRs recognize regional mutations was considered to require additional single-cell paired TCR alpha and beta sequencing.

Libraries were built with 5' RACE. Sequenced on a NextSeq 500. In the TCR library protocol, a unique molecular identifier was attached to each TCR cDNA molecule so that PCR and sequencing errors could be corrected. The original methods were these. TCR identification, UMI-based error correction and CDR3 extraction were all carried out with Decombinator tools. TCRs above a frequency of 2 per 1,000, corresponding to the top 1% of the tumor frequency distribution, were defined as expanded. Rényi diversity was computed with the R vegan package after subsampling each repertoire 100 times to 5,000 TCRs. To build CDR3 similarity networks, amino acid triplet string-kernel similarity was used, and CDR3s were connected when their pairwise similarity was above 0.82. TCRdb reprocessing: public reads trimmed at Q25 with fastp, clones called with MiXCR, in-frame beta chains kept. Each entry is one CDR3 protein sequence, shown with its most common DNA and genes. These V and J calls are TCRdb output, not the study's own analysis. The sample table contains tens of thousands of distinct CDR3 sequences; only one count was recorded for around 6.5% of them. 43% of the sample is taken by the ten largest.

What this sample's time point label stands for: sample taken at primary tumor resection. Without any cell sorting, TCR sequencing was performed on whole RNA extracted either from tumor and nontumor lung tissue or from cryopreserved PBMC samples. Donors were around 71 patients with early-stage, untreated non-small cell lung cancer from the lung TRACERx cohort. Only patients for whom sufficient RNA was available from at least two tumor regions were selected for TCR sequencing. This clonotype came up many times. Its binding antigen is unknown. No clone much larger than this one lies a single base away; base qualities are absent. This receptor was obtained from a female donor with early-stage non-small cell lung cancer. The sequences come from PBMCs, collected at surgery.

The CDR3 is CASRLGEIRNTEAFF. The nucleotides read TGTGCCAGCAGATTAGGGGAGATCCGGAACACTGAAGCTTTCTTT. The V and J genes are TRBV6-2 or TRBV6-3 and TRBJ1-1; TRBD1 is perhaps the D gene, given 5 matching bases. CDR1 and CDR2 (MNHEY, SVGEGT) derive from the germline V gene. V loses 6 bases, J loses 1 base, and the germline ends lie 15 bases apart. The CDR3 measures 15 amino acids from cysteine to phenylalanine. The sequence is cut down to CDR3 DNA, 45 bases in frame from base 1.